Shown below are 32 T cell receptor beta chains from a single sample sequenced in a study of CD8+ T cells in alopecia areata. Treatment in this sample: oral pan-JAK inhibitor, 5-10 mg twice daily. TCR sequencing used cDNA made by reverse transcription of extracted RNA. Repertoires were generated with immunoSEQ multiplex PCR, while TCRdb's copy carries only in-frame clones and drops some. The sample includes 85,000 to 95,000 clones, about three quarters seen only once; the top ten take roughly 17%. The material was CD8+ T cells sorted from blood, obtained at week 44, from a patient treated with tofacitinib. The receptors were gathered from a human donor with alopecia areata.

The gene calls are TRBV5-1 and TRBJ2-1, with 8 bases aligning to TRBD1. CDR3 length: 17 amino acids. CDR1 is SGHRS and CDR2 is YFSETQ in the germline V gene. V gave up 4 bases and J gave up 8 bases; unmatched junction bases: 17. CDR3 sequence: CASSRYPVGQGVDEQFF. Here the CDR3 DNA reads TGCGCCAGCAGCAGGTATCCAGTCGGACAGGGAGTCGATGAGCAGTTCTTC.

This chain joins TRBV7-6 and TRBJ2-3; D is uncertain. Trimming pared 1 base from V and 6 bases from J, leaving 8 bases between. The CDR3 contains 13 residues. Germline assignment: CDR1 SGHVS and CDR2 FNYEAQ. The CDR3 is CASSLGVGDTQYF. In DNA form, the CDR3 reads TGTGCCAGCAGCTTAGGGGTGGGTGATACGCAGTATTTT.

This clone showed up just once. This chain links TRBV30 with TRBJ2-6; TRBD1 or TRBD2 may be the D gene (5 bases each). From germline, CDR1 is GTSNPN and CDR2 SVGIG (reference sequence). V lost 3 bases and J lost 13, with 25 bases in between. This CDR3 is 16 amino acids long. Here the CDR3 DNA reads TGTGCCTGGAGGGACCTCCGGTCCCGGGGCGGTGGGGTCCTGACTTTC. Protein sequence: CAWRDLRSRGGGVLTF.

This clone was detected only once. The genes are TRBV20-1 and TRBJ1-2; no reliable D call. The CDR3 totals 9 residues. V lost 5 bases, J lost 4 bases, and 2 bases lay in between. Germline V gene lookup returns CDR1 DFQATT and CDR2 SNEGSKA (reference sequence). CDR3 nucleotide sequence: TGCAGTGCTGGCTATGGCTACACCTTC. This codes for CSAGYGYTF.

This clone occurred a few times. Other DNA sequences in the sample encode the same CDR3. The genes are TRBV5-6 and TRBJ2-1, with D tentatively TRBD2 (6 bases). Trimming removed 4 bases from V and 1 base from J, with 12 bases in between. Germline CDR1 SGHDT, CDR2 YYEEEE. The CDR3 spans 15 residues. The CDR3 loop is CASSPGTFSYNEQFF. CDR3 DNA sequence: TGTGCCAGCAGCCCAGGGACTTTTTCCTACAATGAGCAGTTCTTC. Full variable domain (outside the CDR3, taken from reference TRBV5-6 and TRBJ2-1): DAGVTQSPTHLIKTRGQQVTLRCSPKSGHDTVSWYQQALGQGPQFIFQYYEEEERQRGNFPDRFSGHQFPNYSSELNVNALLLGDSALYLCASSPGTFSYNEQFFGPGTRLTVL.

This rearrangement joins TRBV4-1 to TRBJ2-3; 7 bases match TRBD1. This CDR3 spans 14 amino acids. Germline V gene lookup returns CDR1 MGHRA and CDR2 YSYEKL. The V gene end was trimmed by 3 bases and the J gene end by 1 base; junction bases not matched to a gene: 1. DNA of the CDR3: TGCGCCAGCAGCCAGGGGACAGGCACAGATACGCAGTATTTT. It codes for CASSQGTGTDTQYF.

This rearrangement joins TRBV7-8 to TRBJ2-1, with D possibly called TRBD1 or TRBD2 (6 bases each). Germline loops: CDR1 SGHVS, CDR2 FQNEAQ. The CDR3 length is 15 residues. V shed 5 bases and J shed 6 bases, with 17 bases lying between them. The CDR3 loop is CASSLSGADTNEQFF. The DNA of the CDR3 is TGTGCCAGCAGCCTCTCGGGGGCCGATACCAATGAGCAGTTCTTC.

The chain employs TRBV15 and TRBJ2-5; a weak D match, TRBD2 (5 bases). The germline V gene encodes CDR1 LNHNV and CDR2 YYDKDF (reference sequence). The ends were cut back, 8 bases at V and 1 base at J, with 11 bases in the middle. This CDR3 region has 13 residues. CDR3 bases: TGTGCCACCTCCCTAGGACTCCAAGAGACCCAGTACTTC. Its protein product is CATSLGLQETQYF. The entire variable domain, with the rest obtained from reference TRBV15 and TRBJ2-5, is as follows: DAMVIQNPRYQVTQFGKPVTLSCSQTLNHNVMYWYQQKSSQAPKLLFHYYDKDFNNEADTPDNFQSRRPNTSFCFLDIRSPGLGDTAMYLCATSLGLQETQYFGPGTRLLVL.

V is TRBV11-2 and J is TRBJ2-2; D is unclear. V lost 4 bases to trimming and J lost 9 bases, with 9 bases between them. This CDR3 spans 12 amino acids. Per germline, CDR1 SGHAT and CDR2 FQNNGV. CDR3 nucleotide sequence: TGTGCCAGCAGCTCCCCCCGCCGGGAGCTGTTTTTT. Protein: CASSSPRRELFF.

V is TRBV2 and J is TRBJ2-1, with a weak D call TRBD1 (6 bases). The CDR3 has 16 amino acids. CDR1 is SNHLY and CDR2 is FYNNEI in the germline V gene. Trimming took off 6 bases at V and 0 bases at J, with 15 bases between the two ends. The DNA for the CDR3 is TGTGCCAGCAGGGGGGCCGACTCGAGCTCCTACAATGAGCAGTTCTTC. Amino acids: CASRGADSSSYNEQFF.

The J gene is TRBJ2-1, the V gene TRBV29-1; TRBD1 might be the D (6 bases). Germline V gene sequence: CDR1 SQVTM, CDR2 ANQGSEA. CDR3 length equals 14 residues. The V end lost 5 bases, the J end lost 0 bases, and 11 bases lay between the germline ends. This chain's CDR3 is CSVLQGGSYNEQFF. As DNA, the CDR3 is TGCAGCGTTCTACAAGGGGGCTCCTACAATGAGCAGTTCTTC.

The chain combines TRBV4-3 with TRBJ2-3; the D gene could be TRBD1 or TRBD2 (6 bases each). The germline V gene has CDR1 LGHNA and CDR2 YSLEER. CDR3 size: 18 residues. V was pared by 0 bases and J by 0 bases, with 16 bases between. In DNA, the CDR3 is TGCGCCAGCAGCCAAGATCGGCTGGGGGGCCCTAGCACAGATACGCAGTATTTT. Translating gives CASSQDRLGGPSTDTQYF.

This clone was detected only a few times. This chain connects TRBV29-1 to TRBJ2-3, with D possibly matching TRBD2 (6 bases). The ends were cut back, 0 bases at V and 2 bases at J, with 24 bases in the middle. The length of the CDR3 is 19 residues. Germline lookup yields CDR1 SQVTM and CDR2 ANQGSEA. The CDR3 DNA follows: TGCAGCGTTGAAGATCCCACTAGCTCATCGTACAGAATCACAGATACGCAGTATTTT. The encoded protein is CSVEDPTSSSYRITDTQYF.

The V call is TRBV29-1, the J call TRBJ2-3; the match to TRBD2 covers 12 bases. Germline trimming cut 6 bases from V and 4 bases from J; bases unmatched to any gene: 5. Germline loops: CDR1 SQVTM, CDR2 ANQGSEA. The CDR3 sequence is 14 residues long. DNA for the CDR3: TGCAGCGTGGTGCTAGCGGGGGGGCCAGATACGCAGTATTTT. Amino acid sequence: CSVVLAGGPDTQYF.

This clone has a handful of counts. The chain uses TRBV27 and TRBJ2-1; the D gene is possibly TRBD2 (6 bases). Germline CDR1 and CDR2: MNHEY and SMNVEV (reference sequence). V shed 5 bases and J shed 6 bases, with 17 bases lying between them. The CDR3 totals 15 residues. CDR3 DNA sequence: TGTGCCAGCAGTCCAAACCCCCGGACTACCAATGAGCAGTTCTTC. Protein sequence: CASSPNPRTTNEQFF.

This sequence joins TRBV6-5 and TRBJ2-1; D unclear. CDR3 length: 13 residues. V gave up 8 bases and J gave up 0 bases, with 8 bases separating them. CDR1 and CDR2 from the germline V gene are MNHEY and SVGAGI. The CDR3 loop is CASLGSSYNEQFF. CDR3 sequence (DNA): TGTGCCAGCTTAGGTAGCTCCTACAATGAGCAGTTCTTC.

This chain joins TRBV28 and TRBJ1-5, with D perhaps matching TRBD1 (6 bases). There are 14 residues in the CDR3. Germline V lookup: CDR1 MDHEN, CDR2 SYDVKM. V was pared by 7 bases and J by 1 base, with 11 bases between. CDR3 nucleotide sequence: TGTGCCAGCACCCCTGACAGGAGCAATCAGCCCCAGCATTTT. Its translation: CASTPDRSNQPQHF.

This chain links TRBV15 with TRBJ1-5, with unresolved D. This CDR3 has 13 residues. The V end was cut by 2 bases, the J end by 3 bases, with 5 bases between. Looked up from germline, CDR1 is LNHNV and CDR2 is YYDKDF (reference sequence). DNA of the CDR3: TGTGCCACCAGCAGAACAGACAATCAGCCCCAGCATTTT. Protein sequence: CATSRTDNQPQHF.

The chain carries TRBV29-1 and TRBJ2-7; D might be TRBD2 (5 bases). This CDR3 contains 13 residues. The ends were cut back, 6 bases at V and 0 bases at J, with 12 bases in the middle. Germline V gives CDR1 SQVTM, CDR2 ANQGSEA. Here the CDR3 reads CSVRGGSSYEQYF. The CDR3, as DNA: TGCAGCGTCCGGGGTGGGAGCTCCTACGAGCAGTACTTC.

This clone was detected a few times. The chain uses TRBV14 and TRBJ1-1; no reliable D call. CDR3 length: 11 residues. The germline V and J ends were trimmed by 0 bases and 8 bases, with 4 bases remaining between them. The germline V gene encodes CDR1 SGHDN and CDR2 FVKESK. The DNA of the CDR3 is TGTGCCAGCAGCCAAGAGGGGGAAGCTTTCTTT. It encodes CASSQEGEAFF.

CDR3 sequence: CASSEKTESSYEQYF. CDR3 DNA sequence: TGTGCCAGCAGTGAGAAAACAGAAAGCTCCTACGAGCAGTACTTC. The chain uses TRBV7-9 and TRBJ2-7; no reliable D call. The CDR3 totals 15 residues. From germline, CDR1 is SEHNR and CDR2 FQNEAQ (reference sequence). V lost 6 bases and J 0 bases, leaving 15 bases between the germline ends. The whole variable domain, filled in from reference TRBV7-9 and TRBJ2-7, reads DTGVSQNPRHKITKRGQNVTFRCDPISEHNRLYWYRQTLGQGPEFLTYFQNEAQLEKSRLLSDRFSAERPKGSFSTLEIQRTEQGDSAMYLCASSEKTESSYEQYFGPGTRLTVT.

The J gene is TRBJ2-4, the V gene TRBV11-2, with D possibly called TRBD1 or TRBD2 (5 bases each). V was pared by 5 bases and J by 9 bases, with 20 bases between. Germline CDR1 reads SGHAT; CDR2 reads FQNNGV. CDR3 length equals 15 residues. For the CDR3, the DNA is TGTGCCAGCAGCACGCCCGGGGACGCCGTGGGCATTCAGTACTTC. Translated: CASSTPGDAVGIQYF.

The rearrangement links TRBV5-1 to TRBJ2-2; D may match TRBD1 or TRBD2 (5 bases each). This CDR3 comprises 14 residues. Germline CDR1 is SGHRS and CDR2 is YFSETQ. V dropped 0 bases and J dropped 6 bases, with 9 bases sitting between them. CDR3 amino acids: CASSLDRGAGELFF. CDR3 coding DNA: TGCGCCAGCAGCTTGGATCGGGGCGCCGGGGAGCTGTTTTTT.

CDR3 loop: CASRGDSAAFF. The CDR3 DNA reads as TGTGCCAGCAGAGGGGACAGCGCAGCTTTCTTT. The gene calls are TRBV27 and TRBJ1-1; TRBD1 aligns across 7 bases. V lost 6 bases, J lost 10 bases, and 5 bases stayed unmatched. Germline values: CDR1 MNHEY, CDR2 SMNVEV (reference sequence). This CDR3 contains 11 residues.

V gene TRBV7-9 combines with J gene TRBJ2-3, with D possibly matching TRBD2 (5 bases). Germline CDR1 is SEHNR and CDR2 is FQNEAQ (reference sequence). The CDR3 contains 14 residues. Trimming took off 5 bases at V and 14 bases at J, with 23 bases between the two ends. The DNA for the CDR3 is TGTGCCAGCAGCCCTAGTGAGGGCTCCCCGGTGGGGTATTTT. As protein: CASSPSEGSPVGYF.

The chain has TRBV19 and TRBJ2-1; D is uncertain. The CDR3 consists of 12 residues. Per germline, CDR1 LNHDA and CDR2 SQIVND (reference sequence). V lost 5 bases and J 10 bases, leaving 12 bases between the germline ends. In nucleotides, the CDR3 is TGTGCCAGTAGTCACGGGCCTCGAGAGCAGTTCTTC. Translating gives CASSHGPREQFF.

In regard to this clone: Other DNA sequences in the sample encode the same CDR3. The chain recombines TRBV5-6 with TRBJ1-1, with D unresolved. This CDR3 region has 12 residues. V was clipped by 4 bases and J by 5 bases, with 9 bases between them. The V gene's germline CDR1 is SGHDT and CDR2 YYEEEE. CDR3 loop: CASSRGLTEAFF. The CDR3 DNA reads as TGTGCCAGCAGCCGTGGACTGACTGAAGCTTTCTTT.

The rearrangement uses TRBV29-1 and TRBJ2-1, with 12 nucleotides matching TRBD2. Per the germline V gene, CDR1 is SQVTM and CDR2 is ANQGSEA. The CDR3 covers 16 residues. The junction had 8 bases not matched to a gene; V was cut back by 1 base and J by 7 bases. CDR3 in amino acids: CSVEGELAGGENEQFF. The CDR3 coding sequence is TGCAGCGTTGAAGGTGAACTAGCGGGGGGAGAAAATGAGCAGTTCTTC.

In this sample, this clone turned up once. V is TRBV30 and J is TRBJ2-7; D is possibly TRBD1 (6 bases). V gave up 0 bases and J gave up 9 bases, with 18 bases separating them. The germline V gene has CDR1 GTSNPN and CDR2 SVGIG (reference sequence). The CDR3 loop spans 14 amino acids. CDR3 sequence (DNA): TGTGCCTGGAGTGTACCTCCGGGACAAGGCGGGCAGTACTTC. This encodes CAWSVPPGQGGQYF.

This chain connects TRBV2 to TRBJ2-3; D is perhaps TRBD2 (7 bases). Trimming shortened V by 2 bases and J by 6 bases, and 12 bases separated the two germline ends. CDR3 length equals 14 residues. Per the germline V gene, CDR1 is SNHLY and CDR2 is FYNNEI. This CDR3 reads CASSEIGGGDTQYF. CDR3 bases: TGTGCCAGCAGTGAAATAGGGGGGGGCGATACGCAGTATTTT.

The genes are TRBV6-5 and TRBJ1-1, with unresolved D. The CDR3 runs to 13 residues. Trimming left V 6 bases short and J 0 bases short, with 8 bases between. CDR1 is MNHEY, CDR2 SVGAGI, per germline. DNA for the CDR3: TGTGCCAGCAGACGGACCATGAACACTGAAGCTTTCTTT. This sequence encodes CASRRTMNTEAFF.

In DNA form, the CDR3 reads TGTGCCAGTAATCCCGGGACAGGTAATAATCAGCCCCAGCATTTT. Protein: CASNPGTGNNQPQHF. The gene calls are TRBV19 and TRBJ1-5; 8 positions agree with TRBD1. The CDR3 extends over 15 amino acids. Germline values: CDR1 LNHDA, CDR2 SQIVND (reference sequence). Germline trimming cut 7 bases from V and 4 bases from J; bases unmatched to any gene: 9.